Sequencing of this TCR beta chain was carried out in a study of OX40 agonist ivuxolimab in advanced cancers. As for the study in general: Around 40% of patients had received prior checkpoint inhibitor therapy.

Any history of autoimmune disease or systemic immunosuppression disqualified patients. Assay used: immunoSEQ multiplex PCR; TCRdb lists only in-frame clones, some missing. The sample includes tens of thousands of clones, about 88% of them seen just once. V dropped 6 bases and J dropped 0 bases, with 12 bases sitting between them. The CDR3 loop spans 15 amino acids. CDR1 SGHTA and CDR2 FQGTGA come from the germline V gene. This chain uses TRBV7-3 with TRBJ2-1; perhaps TRBD2 as D (5 bases). The TCR was taken from an adult with an advanced solid tumor such as melanoma, head and neck, liver or kidney cancer. This material consisted of CD4+ or CD8+ T cells sorted from blood, taken in a trial of the OX40 agonist ivuxolimab. The CDR3 nucleotides read TGTGCCAGCAGTCCAGCGGTTAGCTCCTACAATGAGCAGTTCTTC. Its protein is CASSPAVSSYNEQFF.